This T cell receptor (beta chain) is from a study of blood T cell repertoires in COVID-19. Overall study: Acute-phase and convalescent COVID-19 samples originated in the United States, Italy and Spain.

CDR3 length: 16 amino acids. Germline CDR1 reads LGHDT; CDR2 reads YNNKEL (reference sequence). J was trimmed by 7 bases and V by 6 bases; bases with no gene match: 10. Followed longitudinally, the Seattle patients had been enrolled during active infection. This table comes from immunoSEQ multiplex PCR, and its TCRdb copy is limited to in-frame clones, with some not included. The sample has some 290,000 clones, 85% to 90% seen once. The V gene is TRBV3-1 (or the pseudogene TRBV3-2), the J gene TRBJ1-6; 9 nucleotides match TRBD1. The TCR comes from a woman aged 25 to 39 with COVID-19, enrolled during active disease. The source material was peripheral blood. CDR3 sequence (DNA): TGTGCCAGCAGTTTGCAAGCGGGACAGGGAAATTCACCCCTCCACTTT. Encoded protein: CASSLQAGQGNSPLHF.